Shown below are 14 T cell receptor beta chains from a single sample sequenced in a study of blood T cell repertoires in COVID-19. The table came from immunoSEQ multiplex PCR; TCRdb's copy has only in-frame clones and leaves some out. The table shows under 100,000 clones, with around 83% occurring only once. Sequencing was carried out using peripheral blood. The receptors here all came from a woman in her sixties with acute or convalescent COVID-19.

V and J are TRBV6-5 and TRBJ1-1, with unresolved D. There are 14 residues in the CDR3. Trimming removed 0 bases at V and 1 base at J, with 6 bases between. The germline CDR1 and CDR2 sequences are MNHEY and SVGAGI. The CDR3 is CASSYSRKNTEAFF. In DNA form, the CDR3 reads TGTGCCAGCAGTTACTCGCGCAAGAACACTGAAGCTTTCTTT.

The genes are TRBV28 and TRBJ1-1; D may be TRBD1 (6 bases). V was clipped by 0 bases and J by 0 bases, with 11 bases between them. The germline V gene has CDR1 MDHEN and CDR2 SYDVKM. CDR3 length: 16 amino acids. CDR3 sequence (DNA): TGTGCCAGCAGTTTATGGGCGGACAGCATGAACACTGAAGCTTTCTTT. Amino acid sequence: CASSLWADSMNTEAFF.

This chain uses TRBV5-4 with TRBJ1-2; D is perhaps TRBD1 (5 bases). There are 18 residues in the CDR3. The germline CDR1 and CDR2 sequences are SGHNT and YYREEE (reference sequence). With 3 bases removed from V and 4 bases from J, the gap between germline ends came to 25 bases. The CDR3 DNA sequence: TGTGCCAGCAGCTCACCTCGTGGGGGGGTCGGGTCTTTCTATGGCTACACCTTC. Its protein is CASSSPRGGVGSFYGYTF.

This chain links TRBV27 with TRBJ1-2; 12 bases are shared with TRBD1. The junction had 9 bases not matched to a gene; V was cut back by 5 bases and J by 8 bases. Germline lookup yields CDR1 MNHEY and CDR2 SMNVEV (reference sequence). CDR3 length: 15 amino acids. DNA of the CDR3: TGTGCCAGCAGTCCTGGGACAGGGGGCGAGGGAGGCTACACCTTC. Its protein product is CASSPGTGGEGGYTF.

This clone was counted a single time. The J gene is TRBJ1-1, the V gene TRBV7-9; possibly TRBD1 for D (6 bases). Germline V gene data show CDR1 as SEHNR and CDR2 as FQNEAQ (reference sequence). The CDR3 has 13 amino acids. V was clipped by 4 bases and J by 4 bases, with 10 bases between them. Written as DNA, the CDR3 is TGTGCCAGCAGCTACAGGGTCCCCACTGAAGCTTTCTTT. Residues: CASSYRVPTEAFF.

This chain uses TRBV7-9 with TRBJ1-1; 8 bases align to TRBD1. CDR3 length equals 15 residues. V shed 5 bases and J 5 bases; nucleotides not matched to a gene: 10. The germline V gene has CDR1 SEHNR and CDR2 FQNEAQ (reference sequence). The CDR3 DNA reads TGTGCCAGCAGCCACCGACAGGGGAGGAATACTGAAGCTTTCTTT. Translation gives CASSHRQGRNTEAFF.

This chain joins TRBV9 and TRBJ1-2; unclear D gene. The length of the CDR3 is 14 residues. Germline V gene lookup returns CDR1 SGDLS and CDR2 YYNGEE. V was cut by 0 bases and J by 4 bases, with 10 bases left in between. CDR3 sequence: CASSVGVEPYGYTF. Written as DNA, the CDR3 is TGTGCCAGCAGCGTAGGAGTAGAACCCTATGGCTACACCTTC.

This clone has just one count. This chain links TRBV7-9 with TRBJ2-5, with D possibly matching TRBD2 (5 bases). The length of the CDR3 is 14 residues. Germline V gives CDR1 SEHNR, CDR2 FQNEAQ (reference sequence). V was trimmed by 2 bases and J by 5 bases, leaving 12 bases between them. This CDR3 is CASSLLRDGETQYF. Written as DNA, the CDR3 is TGTGCCAGCAGCTTATTGAGGGATGGGGAGACCCAGTACTTC.

The rearrangement links TRBV7-2 to TRBJ2-7; D gene uncertain. The CDR3 runs to 14 residues. Germline-derived CDR1 and CDR2 are SGHTA and FQGNSA. V was clipped by 0 bases and J by 4 bases, with 10 bases between them. Here the CDR3 reads CASSLAGGDYEQYF. The CDR3 DNA is TGTGCCAGCAGCTTAGCCGGCGGTGATTACGAGCAGTACTTC.

The gene calls are TRBV6-6 and TRBJ2-1; the D gene is possibly TRBD1 (5 bases). Germline loops: CDR1 MNHNY, CDR2 SVGAGI (reference sequence). The V and J ends lost 6 bases and 9 bases respectively, with 12 bases between them. CDR3 length: 12 residues. CDR3 amino acids: CASRSRVSEQFF. The CDR3 DNA reads as TGTGCCAGCAGGAGCAGGGTCAGTGAGCAGTTCTTC.

This clone was seen only a few times. The genes are TRBV5-1 and TRBJ2-3; a weak D match, TRBD2 (6 bases). The CDR3 is made up of 14 amino acids. V was trimmed by 0 bases and J by 8 bases, leaving 13 bases between them. Germline CDR1 and CDR2: SGHRS and YFSETQ. This CDR3 is CASSLEVAEGTQYF. Written as DNA, the CDR3 is TGCGCCAGCAGCTTGGAAGTCGCGGAGGGTACGCAGTATTTT.

The rearrangement uses TRBV6-2 or TRBV6-3 and TRBJ2-1; D unresolved. Germline V gene data show CDR1 as MNHEY and CDR2 as SVGEGT. The CDR3 runs 15 residues. V was shortened by 5 bases and J by 5 bases, with 16 bases between the two germline ends. DNA for the CDR3: TGTGCCAGCAGTCCCAGAGGCTTAGTCCACAATGAGCAGTTCTTC. Its translation: CASSPRGLVHNEQFF.

This clone appeared once. CDR3 coding DNA: TGTGCCGCCAACCCCAGGGTTGGGTTCACTGAAGCTTTCTTT. Translation: CAANPRVGFTEAFF. This chain joins TRBV19 and TRBJ1-1, with a possible D match to TRBD1 (5 bases). This CDR3 contains 14 residues. Between the trimmed V and J ends, which lost 11 bases and 4 bases, there was a span of 20 bases. CDR1 LNHDA and CDR2 SQIVND come from the germline V gene (reference sequence).

This chain connects TRBV3-1 (or the pseudogene TRBV3-2) to TRBJ2-2, with a tentative D call TRBD1 (5 bases). Trimming cost V 4 bases and J 5 bases, with 14 bases left between them. The CDR3 extends over 15 amino acids. The germline CDR1 and CDR2 sequences are LGHDT and YNNKEL (reference sequence). This CDR3 is CASSPFLQGTGELFF. CDR3 in DNA: TGTGCCAGCAGCCCGTTCCTTCAGGGTACCGGGGAGCTGTTTTTT.